This T cell receptor (beta chain) was obtained from a study of blood T cell repertoires in COVID-19 (dated by TCRdb to between 2020 and 2021). Background for the entire study: Collaborator samples came from the United States, Italy and Spain and covered acute and convalescent phases of COVID-19. The material from the prospective study consisted of cDNA or gDNA derived from T cells, B-cell-depleted T cells, or PBMCs. Subjects who had been exposed to COVID-19, were actively infected with it, or had recovered from it provided the deeply sampled blood TCRbeta repertoires that made up the dataset. The repertoires were released in a freely available public database intended as a resource for research on the immune response to SARS-CoV-2. The samples were drawn from two sources: the first 160 participants of the ongoing ImmuneRACE study, and 1,000 to 1,500 subjects contributed by 6 global collaborators. A de-identified subject ID, COVID-19 status, age in years and sex were almost always included in the sample metadata. HLA class I and class II types, where available, came from metadata supplied by the sample provider rather than from assay-based typing. Overall study results and their limits: The quantity of clinical and demographic metadata differed by source and by participant and was supplied without curation.

CDR1 and CDR2, looked up from the germline V gene, are MDHEN and SYDVKM. The CDR3 sequence holds 12 residues, the cysteine and phenylalanine included. Here the CDR3 DNA is all that survives: 36 bases in frame from base 1. The trim is 5 bases for V and 6 bases for J, with a gap of 5 bases between the germline ends. In regard to this clone: The antigen it recognizes is unknown. No quality values exist for individual bases; no much larger clone is one base distant.

Whole blood was collected in K2EDTA tubes by collaborating institutions according to the institutions' own protocols. For TCRbeta analysis, collaborator samples were shipped as frozen whole blood, as isolated PBMCs, or as DNA extracted from either sample type. TCRbeta CDR3 regions were amplified from genomic DNA using the immunoSEQ Assay, a bias-controlled multiplex PCR. In the original analysis: Nucleated cell counts per sample were estimated from amplification of reference gene primers within the assay. To quantify the absolute abundance of each unique TCRbeta CDR3 rearrangement, sequence reads were collapsed and filtered. Productive Simpson clonality was computed per sample as the square root of Simpson's diversity index over productive rearrangements. Drawn from immuneACCESS, this table holds only the in-frame rearrangements with V and J called that TCRdb kept. Clones are partly lost; checked studies trace under half to an unresolved V gene and leave the rest unexplained. For V, J and clone size, that table is used; D and trimming come from the DNA. Counted in this sample were around 340,000 clones; around 80% of them appeared once. 2.5% to 3% of the sample is held by the ten biggest clonotypes.

This sequence uses TRBV28 and TRBJ1-6, with no confidently assigned D gene. Sequenced input: peripheral blood. This receptor was taken from a man in his thirties or forties with active or convalescent COVID-19. The bases read TGTGCCAGCAGTGTTAGTAATTCACCCCTCCACTTT. Its translation reads: CASSVSNSPLHF.